These 21 T cell receptor beta chains share one sample of origin, sequenced in a study of blood T cell repertoires in COVID-19. Data came from immunoSEQ multiplex PCR; TCRdb stores just in-frame clones and leaves some out. The data show 250,000 or so clones, nearly 90% seen once. The sequencing input was peripheral blood. The receptors were gathered from a woman aged 60-75 years with COVID-19, enrolled during active disease.

The CDR3 spells CASSASGQGARGYTF. Here the CDR3 DNA reads TGTGCCAGCAGCGCCTCAGGACAGGGGGCGAGAGGCTACACCTTC. V usage is TRBV7-9 and J usage is TRBJ1-2; TRBD1 matches 11 bases. J lost 8 bases, V lost 5 bases, and 10 bases had no gene match. The CDR3 extends over 15 amino acids. Germline V lookup: CDR1 SEHNR, CDR2 FQNEAQ (reference sequence).

This chain uses TRBV11-2 with TRBJ2-1; D is perhaps TRBD1 (7 bases). V was pared by 5 bases and J by 3 bases, with 14 bases between. The CDR3 totals 15 residues. Germline CDR1 and CDR2: SGHAT and FQNNGV. The CDR3 DNA reads as TGTGCCAGCAGCCCAGGGGGGTATAACTACAATGAGCAGTTCTTC. It is translated as CASSPGGYNYNEQFF.

This clone was seen once. The chain carries TRBV2 and TRBJ2-1, with 7 bases fitting TRBD1. The V gene's germline CDR1 is SNHLY and CDR2 FYNNEI. V shed 8 bases, J shed 3 bases, and the junction held 10 bases outside the gene matches. The CDR3 runs 15 residues. CDR3 in amino acids: CASRRRQGNYNEQFF. CDR3 nucleotide sequence: TGTGCCAGCCGACGCAGACAGGGTAACTACAATGAGCAGTTCTTC.

CDR3 bases: TGTGCCAGCAGCTTCTTTTTCGGGGGGCGCACAGATACGCAGTATTTT. Residues: CASSFFFGGRTDTQYF. The chain has TRBV5-4 and TRBJ2-3, with D possibly TRBD2 on 7 matching bases. Trimming left V 2 bases short and J 1 base short, with 14 bases between. The CDR3 is made up of 16 amino acids. CDR1 SGHNT and CDR2 YYREEE come from the germline V gene (reference sequence).

V gene TRBV11-2 combines with J gene TRBJ1-6; tentative D call: TRBD1 (5 bases). CDR3 length: 15 amino acids. V lost 2 bases, J lost 5 bases, and 10 bases lay in between. Germline V CDR1 and CDR2: SGHAT, FQNNGV. CDR3 DNA sequence: TGTGCCAGCAGCTTATCGGGGGTTAATAATTCACCCCTCCACTTT. Its protein product is CASSLSGVNNSPLHF.

In the case of this clone: The DNA is left out, because the CDR3 cannot be placed on it with certainty; the CDR3 is given as TCRdb lists it. The chain is built from TRBV21-1 and TRBJ2-6; the table's D call TRBD1 went unverified against the DNA. TRBV21-1 is designated a pseudogene. The CDR3 is 19 amino acids in total, end residues counted. CDR3 region: CASSTSGQVVGSGANVLTF.

The chain is built from TRBV6-2 or TRBV6-3 and TRBJ2-7, with D maybe TRBD1 (6 bases). CDR3 length equals 13 residues. V lost 0 bases, J lost 6 bases, and 9 bases lay in between. Germline V gives CDR1 MNHEY, CDR2 SVGEGT. CDR3 region: CASSYSGASEQYF. CDR3 DNA sequence: TGTGCCAGCAGTTACTCGGGGGCGAGCGAGCAGTACTTC.

The genes are TRBV6-5 and TRBJ1-1; no clear D. Trimming left V 5 bases short and J 1 base short, with 14 bases between. Germline lookup yields CDR1 MNHEY and CDR2 SVGAGI. The CDR3 runs 15 residues. In DNA, the CDR3 is TGTGCCAGCAGTACCCGGGGAGCCCAGAACACTGAAGCTTTCTTT. Encoded protein: CASSTRGAQNTEAFF.

This clone has a handful of counts. The rearrangement joins TRBV6-1 to TRBJ1-5; D is unresolved. Germline CDR1 reads MNHNS; CDR2 reads SASEGT. The CDR3 covers 16 residues. Trimming took 2 bases from V and 3 from J, leaving 14 bases between them. The CDR3 sequence: CASSEHGLVNNQPQHF. The DNA of the CDR3 is TGTGCCAGCAGTGAACACGGACTGGTAAACAATCAGCCCCAGCATTTT.

This clone was found once. The chain links TRBV5-1 to TRBJ2-3; D remains unclear. This CDR3 spans 13 amino acids. CDR1 is SGHRS and CDR2 is YFSETQ in the germline V gene. V was cut by 5 bases and J by 1 base, with 8 bases left in between. CDR3 nucleotide sequence: TGCGCCAGCAGACGTGAGGGCACAGATACGCAGTATTTT. This translates into CASRREGTDTQYF.

The rearrangement links TRBV6-2 or TRBV6-3 to TRBJ2-2; TRBD1 aligns across 7 bases. The V and J ends lost 0 bases and 5 bases, in that order; junction bases with no gene match: 9. The CDR3 is 17 amino acids. In germline, CDR1 is MNHEY, CDR2 SVGEGT. The chain's CDR3 is CASSYSEGAYSTGELFF. DNA of the CDR3: TGTGCCAGCAGTTACTCAGAGGGGGCCTACTCAACCGGGGAGCTGTTTTTT.

The chain carries TRBV14 and TRBJ2-7, with 8 bases lining up with TRBD1. Germline V lookup: CDR1 SGHDN, CDR2 FVKESK. Unmatched junction bases numbered 6, after V lost 4 bases and J lost 7 bases. The CDR3 consists of 13 residues. CDR3: CASSPDRVREQYF. For the CDR3, the DNA is TGTGCCAGCAGCCCGGACAGGGTCAGAGAGCAGTACTTC. The full variable domain, its missing parts supplied by reference TRBV14 and TRBJ2-7, is EAGVTQFPSHSVIEKGQTVTLRCDPISGHDNLYWYRRVMGKEIKFLLHFVKESKQDESGMPNNRFLAERTGGTYSTLKVQPAELEDSGVYFCASSPDRVREQYFGPGTRLTVT.

CDR3: CASSRAGVGYTF. The DNA for the CDR3 is TGTGCCAGCAGCAGGGCAGGGGTCGGCTACACCTTC. The V call is TRBV14, the J call TRBJ1-2; possible D gene TRBD1, 6 bases. Trimming stripped 5 bases from V and 8 bases from J, with 12 bases between. Germline V lookup: CDR1 SGHDN, CDR2 FVKESK. The CDR3 loop spans 12 amino acids.

The chain carries TRBV19 and TRBJ1-5, with 7 bases matching TRBD1. Per germline, CDR1 LNHDA and CDR2 SQIVND (reference sequence). V gave up 6 bases and J gave up 6 bases; unmatched junction bases: 5. CDR3 size: 13 residues. The CDR3 coding sequence is TGTGCCAGTAGGACAGGGTTCGGTCAGCCCCAGCATTTT. This encodes CASRTGFGQPQHF. The variable domain in full, with the rest retrieved from reference TRBV19 and TRBJ1-5, is DGGITQSPKYLFRKEGQNVTLSCEQNLNHDAMYWYRQDPGQGLRLIYYSQIVNDFQKGDIAEGYSVSREKKESFPLTVTSAQKNPTAFYLCASRTGFGQPQHFGDGTRLSIL.

The gene calls are TRBV3-1 (or the pseudogene TRBV3-2) and TRBJ2-7, with D unresolved. The V end lost 4 bases, the J end lost 3 bases, and 10 bases lay between the germline ends. The germline gives CDR1 LGHDT, CDR2 YNNKEL (reference sequence). This CDR3 is built from 13 residues. The CDR3 DNA reads TGTGCCAGCAGCCCTATGGCAGGCTACGAGCAGTACTTC. Translated, it gives CASSPMAGYEQYF.

The J gene is TRBJ1-6, the V gene TRBV6-5; TRBD1 might be the D (6 bases). CDR1 and CDR2 from the germline V gene are MNHEY and SVGAGI. The V end lost 5 bases, the J end lost 7 bases, and 9 bases lay between the germline ends. The CDR3 covers 13 residues. CDR3 coding DNA: TGTGCCAGCAGTAATACAGGGAATTCACCCCTCCACTTT. Its translation is CASSNTGNSPLHF.

This clone was recorded only once. This chain connects TRBV3-1 (or the pseudogene TRBV3-2) to TRBJ1-2; the match to TRBD1 covers 8 bases. The CDR3 length is 16 residues. CDR1 and CDR2 (germline): LGHDT, YNNKEL (reference sequence). V shed 4 bases, J shed 7 bases, and the junction held 14 bases outside the gene matches. The DNA of the CDR3 is TGTGCCAGCAGCCCCCTAGGGACAGGCGGCAAGGGTGGCTACACCTTC. It is translated as CASSPLGTGGKGGYTF.

Here the CDR3 reads CASRPGQGLWTDTQYF. In nucleotides, the CDR3 is TGTGCCAGCAGGCCGGGACAGGGTCTTTGGACAGATACGCAGTATTTT. This sequence joins TRBV2 and TRBJ2-3; 9 nucleotides agree with TRBD1. The CDR3 loop spans 16 amino acids. The germline gives CDR1 SNHLY, CDR2 FYNNEI. With V trimmed by 6 bases and J by 3 bases, 10 bases remained unmatched.

CDR3 residues: CASSTRDRGNTEAFF. Written as DNA, the CDR3 is TGTGCCAGCAGCACCCGGGACAGGGGGAACACTGAAGCTTTCTTT. The chain has TRBV7-9 and TRBJ1-1; TRBD1 aligns across 10 bases. Trimming took 5 bases from V and 1 from J; bases not matched to a gene: 4. The CDR3 runs 15 residues. Germline loops: CDR1 SEHNR, CDR2 FQNEAQ (reference sequence).

The gene calls are TRBV30 and TRBJ2-3; 9 bases map to TRBD2. The CDR3 spans 15 residues. Germline values: CDR1 GTSNPN, CDR2 SVGIG (reference sequence). V lost 0 bases, J lost 3 bases, and 4 bases stayed unmatched. In DNA, the CDR3 is TGTGCCTGGAGTGTACGGCGGGGGGGTACAGATACGCAGTATTTT. Encoded protein: CAWSVRRGGTDTQYF.

In its sample, this clone was seen once. The chain uses TRBV6-5 and TRBJ1-2; possibly TRBD1 for D (5 bases). The CDR3 is made up of 14 amino acids. The germline V and J ends were trimmed by 0 bases and 4 bases, with 9 bases remaining between them. Germline CDR1 MNHEY, CDR2 SVGAGI. CDR3 in amino acids: CASSYSRRGYGYTF. CDR3 in DNA: TGTGCCAGCAGTTACTCGAGGAGGGGCTATGGCTACACCTTC.